This T cell receptor (beta chain) emerged from a study of ipilimumab plus nivolumab after autologous stem cell transplantation. As for the study in general: DLBCL patients had primary refractory or relapsed disease.

Between the trimmed V and J ends, which lost 7 bases and 0 bases, there was a span of 6 bases. The CDR3 totals 11 residues. Looked up from germline, CDR1 is DFQATT and CDR2 is SNEGSKA (reference sequence). Only in-frame clones appear in the TCRdb table, and some are missing; sequencing was by immunoSEQ multiplex PCR. This table has around 15,000 clones, around four fifths appearing once. V and J are TRBV20-1 and TRBJ1-1, with no clear D. This TCR was sampled from a male donor with diffuse large B-cell lymphoma. Here the sequenced sample was PBMCs, taken in a trial of ipilimumab plus nivolumab as post-transplant consolidation. CDR3 loop: CSGELNTEAFF. In nucleotides, the CDR3 is TGCAGTGGAGAGTTGAACACTGAAGCTTTCTTT.